A selection of T cell receptor beta chains follows, all from one sample in a study of cytotoxic CD8 clonotypes in ibrutinib-treated CLL. Profiling relied on immunoSEQ multiplex PCR, and the TCRdb table lists in-frame clones only, not all of them. The sample holds 200,000 to 250,000 clones, over 65% seen once. The sequences come from PBMCs, collected after 12 months of ibrutinib treatment. These receptors all stem from a human donor with chronic lymphocytic leukemia. The CDR3 runs from the conserved cysteine through the conserved F or W. D genes are given only for firm matches. The size of a clone is reported for some rows only, either as once, few or many, or as a class for expanded clones.

TRBV6-5	.	TRBJ1-1	.	CASSATGDYTEAFF	TGTGCCAGCAGTGCGACAGGAGATTACACTGAAGCTTTCTTT
TRBV16	.	TRBJ1-4	.	CASSQLVTATNEKLFF	TGTGCCAGCAGCCAATTGGTGACGGCAACTAATGAAAAACTGTTTTTT
TRBV9	TRBD1	TRBJ1-5	few	CASSGGQGGFQPQHF	TGTGCCAGCAGCGGGGGACAGGGGGGTTTTCAGCCCCAGCATTTT
TRBV28	TRBD1	TRBJ2-7	.	CASRGQGWSYEQYF	TGTGCCAGCAGAGGACAGGGGTGGTCCTACGAGCAGTACTTC
TRBV30	.	TRBJ2-5	.	CAWSRDVQRETQYF	TGTGCCTGGAGCCGGGACGTCCAGAGAGAGACCCAGTACTTC
TRBV9	.	TRBJ1-5	.	CASSVAVGANQPQHF	TGTGCCAGCAGCGTAGCGGTCGGGGCTAATCAGCCCCAGCATTTT
TRBV6-5	.	TRBJ2-7	many	CASSYGTTYEQYF	TGTGCCAGCAGTTACGGGACAACCTACGAGCAGTACTTC
TRBV19	.	TRBJ1-1	.	CASSIVSEAFF	TGTGCCAGTAGTATTGTCTCTGAAGCTTTCTTT
TRBV28	.	TRBJ2-7	.	CASRKTSGNEQYF	TGTGCCAGCAGAAAAACCTCGGGGAACGAGCAGTACTTC
TRBV4-1	.	TRBJ2-1	.	CASSQVALPQAGEQFF	TGCGCCAGCAGCCAAGTGGCACTACCCCAGGCGGGAGAGCAGTTCTTC
TRBV27	TRBD1	TRBJ1-2	.	CASSQGQDYGYTF	TGTGCCAGCAGCCAGGGACAGGACTATGGCTACACCTTC
TRBV9	.	TRBJ2-2	.	CASSGGELNTGELFF	TGTGCCAGCAGCGGAGGGGAACTGAACACCGGGGAGCTGTTTTTT
TRBV9	TRBD1	TRBJ1-1	.	CASSVRTGGTTEAFF	TGTGCCAGCAGCGTACGGACAGGGGGCACCACTGAAGCTTTCTTT
TRBV25-1	TRBD1	TRBJ2-1	few	CASSVTGKGNEQFF	TGTGCCAGCAGTGTGACAGGGAAGGGAAATGAGCAGTTCTTC
TRBV7-9	.	TRBJ2-5	.	CASRRDGQETQYF	TGTGCCAGCAGGAGGGACGGCCAAGAGACCCAGTACTTC
TRBV5-6	.	TRBJ1-5	few	CASSLHTDHGKPQHF	TGTGCCAGCAGCTTGCATACGGACCACGGTAAGCCCCAGCATTTT
TRBV6-5	.	TRBJ1-2	.	CASSVEIREGYTF	TGTGCCAGCAGTGTCGAGATTCGGGAGGGCTACACCTTC
TRBV21-1	.	TRBJ2-7	.	CASSSRTIISYEQYF	TGTGCCAGCAGCTCCCGGACCATCATCTCCTACGAGCAGTACTTC
TRBV5-4	TRBD2	TRBJ2-7	.	CARAPSGQTYEQYF	TGTGCCAGGGCACCTAGCGGGCAAACCTACGAGCAGTACTTC
TRBV7-2	TRBD2	TRBJ2-7	many	CASSSQGAGPYEQYF	TGTGCCAGCAGTTCCCAGGGAGCGGGGCCCTACGAGCAGTACTTC
TRBV30	TRBD1	TRBJ1-1	few	CAWSGGQGPTEAFF	TGTGCCTGGAGTGGTGGACAGGGGCCAACTGAAGCTTTCTTT
TRBV9	.	TRBJ1-1	few	CASSVRGLNTEAFF	TGTGCCAGCAGCGTCAGGGGTCTGAACACTGAAGCTTTCTTT
TRBV18	.	TRBJ1-2	.	CASSPSLEEFYGYTF	TGTGCCAGCTCACCATCCTTAGAGGAGTTCTATGGCTACACCTTC
TRBV14	TRBD1	TRBJ1-2	few	CASSHQYQGAASYGYTF	TGTGCCAGCAGCCATCAATACCAGGGGGCTGCATCATATGGCTACACCTTC
TRBV28	TRBD1	TRBJ1-5	.	CASSPPSGTGFDQPQHF	TGTGCCAGCAGTCCACCGTCGGGGACAGGGTTCGATCAGCCCCAGCATTTT
TRBV5-1	.	TRBJ1-2	.	CASSPEGNYGYTF	TGCGCCAGCAGCCCGGAAGGGAACTATGGCTACACCTTC
TRBV5-1	TRBD1	TRBJ1-5	few	CASSTTGGGNQPQHF	TGCGCCAGCAGCACGACAGGGGGCGGCAATCAGCCCCAGCATTTT
TRBV4-1	.	TRBJ1-2	.	CASSRQGTNYGYTF	TGCGCCAGCAGCCGGCAGGGGACAAACTATGGCTACACCTTC
TRBV5-6	TRBD2	TRBJ2-5	.	CASSLPGLAGETQYF	TGTGCCAGCAGCTTACCGGGACTAGCGGGGGAGACCCAGTACTTC
TRBV7-9	TRBD1	TRBJ1-5	.	CASSLGSGGIDQPQHF	TGTGCCAGCAGCTTGGGTTCAGGGGGCATCGACCAGCCCCAGCATTTT
TRBV7-6	TRBD1	TRBJ1-5	.	CASSTGTGGNQPQHF	TGTGCCAGCAGCACCGGGACAGGCGGGAATCAGCCCCAGCATTTT
TRBV7-9	.	TRBJ2-7	.	CASSASLMWQYF	TGTGCCAGCAGCGCCAGCCTGATGTGGCAGTACTTC
TRBV5-6	.	TRBJ1-1	.	CASSLLQTGILNTEAFF	TGTGCCAGCAGCTTGCTTCAGACAGGTATATTGAACACTGAAGCTTTCTTT
TRBV4-1	.	TRBJ1-1	.	CASSQARTNTEAFF	TGCGCCAGCAGCCAAGCGCGGACGAACACTGAAGCTTTCTTT
TRBV5-1	.	TRBJ2-6	.	CASSSSTHSGANVLTF	TGCGCCAGCAGCTCATCGACCCACTCTGGGGCCAACGTCCTGACTTTC
TRBV10-2	.	TRBJ1-5	few	CASRKGPDQPQHF	TGCGCCAGCAGGAAGGGGCCTGATCAGCCCCAGCATTTT
TRBV30	.	TRBJ1-6	.	CAWSAGSGYNSPLHF	TGTGCCTGGAGTGCAGGTAGCGGGTATAATTCACCCCTCCACTTT
TRBV19	TRBD1	TRBJ1-2	.	CASIRTGSNYGYTF	TGTGCCAGTATTCGGACAGGGTCTAACTATGGCTACACCTTC
TRBV15	TRBD2	TRBJ2-3	.	CATSRGGGSTDTQYF	TGTGCCACCAGCAGAGGGGGGGGGAGCACAGATACGCAGTATTTT
TRBV30	TRBD2	TRBJ2-3	once	CAWSPTSGDIADTQYF	TGTGCCTGGAGTCCGACTAGCGGGGATATTGCAGATACGCAGTATTTT
TRBV6-1	TRBD2	TRBJ2-3	.	CASSEGGSTDTQYF	TGTGCCAGCAGTGAGGGAGGGAGCACAGATACGCAGTATTTT
TRBV2	.	TRBJ2-2	.	CASSLGLNTGELFF	TGTGCCAGCAGTTTGGGACTTAACACCGGGGAGCTGTTTTTT
TRBV5-1	TRBD1	TRBJ2-2	.	CASSYPPGQGMSGELFF	TGCGCCAGCAGCTACCCGCCGGGACAGGGAATGAGCGGGGAGCTGTTTTTT
TRBV6-5	TRBD2	TRBJ2-1	.	CASKGLGSNEQFF	TGTGCCAGCAAGGGACTAGGGAGTAATGAGCAGTTCTTC
TRBV5-1	.	TRBJ2-2	.	CASSLVSTGELFF	TGCGCCAGCAGCTTGGTGTCCACCGGGGAGCTGTTTTTT